This T cell receptor beta chain was identified during a study of T-cell memory formation after mild COVID-19. Study as a whole: TCR clusters mostly belonged to single donors.

Notes on the study in general: Clones shrinking between day 15 and 85 showed a balanced CD4/CD8 split, and those that grew later tilted toward CD4+. Second-wave clones that peaked on day 37 lacked confirmed SARS-CoV-2 specificity.

About this clonotype: What it recognizes is unknown. One end of the junction does not line up with germline, which may come from a read error.

The CDR3 loop spans 17 amino acids. Germline CDR1 KGHDR, CDR2 SFDVKD. TCRdb re-derived calls from the 5' RACE reads in MiXCR, one entry per CDR3 protein. The sample carries about 430,000 distinct CDR3 sequences, 24% recorded once. The TCR was taken from an adult woman who had mild COVID-19 (a few samples of this study predate the infection). Cell type and time point are not known. The V call is TRBV24-1, the J call TRBJ2-2; 9 bases agree with TRBD1. The sample comprised PBMCs or a T cell subset sorted from them (not recorded which). The CDR3: CATGDPDRGSYTGELFF. The DNA of the CDR3 is TGTGCCACCGGTGACCCCGACAGGGGGTCGTACACCGGGGAGCTGTTTTTT.